Below, 29 T cell receptor beta chains from the same sample are listed, as sequenced in a study of cytomegalovirus exposure and HLA in healthy donors. 60 Vbeta and 13 Jbeta primers were used in PCR. Produced via immunoSEQ multiplex PCR; TCRdb's table is partial and in-frame only. This sample has 55,000 to 85,000 clones, with 86% found just once. The sequencing input was PBMCs. These receptor sequences come from a woman between 25 and 40 years old in good health and CMV-seronegative.

This chain links TRBV6-6 with TRBJ1-4; D gene uncertain. This CDR3 comprises 13 residues. Trimming left V 7 bases short and J 7 bases short, with 13 bases between. Germline loops: CDR1 MNHNY, CDR2 SVGAGI (reference sequence). DNA for the CDR3: TGTGCCAGCAATAACAAACGAGGTGAAAAACTGTTTTTT. Its translation: CASNNKRGEKLFF.

The rearrangement uses TRBV18 and TRBJ2-1; 7 positions agree with TRBD2. J lost 6 bases, V lost 1 base, and 6 bases had no gene match. The CDR3 runs to 15 residues. The V gene's germline CDR1 is KGHSH and CDR2 LQKENI. CDR3 DNA: TGTGCCAGCTCACCACTCGCGGGAGTAGGCAATGAGCAGTTCTTC. Translated, it gives CASSPLAGVGNEQFF.

This clone was picked up one time. The chain employs TRBV4-2 and TRBJ2-2; 10 bases match TRBD2. CDR1 and CDR2 (germline): LGHNA, YNFKEQ. Trimming took 0 bases from V and 5 from J; bases not matched to a gene: 18. The CDR3 is made up of 21 amino acids. In DNA, the CDR3 is TGTGCCAGCAGCCAAGATGACCTACTAGCGGGATATGAGGCGGGGACCGGGGAGCTGTTTTTT. Protein: CASSQDDLLAGYEAGTGELFF.

The V gene is TRBV27, the J gene TRBJ2-1; the D gene is possibly TRBD1 (6 bases). V gave up 6 bases and J gave up 2 bases, with 14 bases separating them. The CDR3 loop spans 15 amino acids. Per the germline V gene, CDR1 is MNHEY and CDR2 is SMNVEV (reference sequence). This CDR3 reads CASSPTGYPYNEQFF. In DNA form, the CDR3 reads TGTGCCAGCAGCCCCACAGGGTACCCCTACAATGAGCAGTTCTTC.

A remark on this clone: One junction end disagrees with the germline gene, perhaps due to a read error. The chain recombines TRBV2 with TRBJ2-7; no definite D call. CDR3 size: 11 residues. The germline V gene has CDR1 SNHLY and CDR2 FYNNEI. The CDR3 bases are TGTGCCAGCAGTGAATCCTTCGAGCAGTACTTC. Its translation is CASSESFEQYF.

This chain connects TRBV6-1 to TRBJ1-2; 9 nucleotides line up with TRBD1. The V and J ends lost 6 bases and 4 bases, in that order; junction bases with no gene match: 6. This CDR3 has 14 residues. Germline CDR1 MNHNS, CDR2 SASEGT. The CDR3 protein is CASSGSDRGYGYTF. DNA of the CDR3: TGTGCCAGCAGCGGATCGGACAGGGGCTATGGCTACACCTTC.

In this sample, this clone turned up a few times. V usage is TRBV6-5 and J usage is TRBJ1-3; no reliable D call. V was trimmed by 4 bases and J by 1 base, leaving 5 bases between them. This CDR3 region has 13 residues. The V gene's germline CDR1 is MNHEY and CDR2 SVGAGI. CDR3 in amino acids: CASSSPSGNTIYF. CDR3 nucleotide sequence: TGTGCCAGCAGTTCCCCTTCTGGAAACACCATATATTTT.

V is TRBV19 and J is TRBJ2-3, with 10 bases that match TRBD2. With V trimmed by 4 bases and J by 1 base, 8 bases remained unmatched. CDR1 and CDR2 from the germline V gene are LNHDA and SQIVND (reference sequence). The CDR3 runs 17 residues. The CDR3 DNA sequence: TGTGCCAGTAGTACCCGGACTAGCGGTAGGGGCACAGATACGCAGTATTTT. Translating it yields CASSTRTSGRGTDTQYF.

The chain carries TRBV30 and TRBJ2-7; D remains ambiguous. V lost 5 bases and J lost 0, with 14 bases in between. Germline V gene sequence: CDR1 GTSNPN, CDR2 SVGIG (reference sequence). The CDR3 has 14 residues. In DNA, the CDR3 is TGTGCCTGGGCCGATGAACGGGTCTCCTACGAGCAGTACTTC. As protein: CAWADERVSYEQYF. Full variable domain (remainder filled in from reference TRBV30 and TRBJ2-7): SQTIHQWPATLVQPVGSPLSLECTVEGTSNPNLYWYRQAAGRGLQLLFYSVGIGQISSEVPQNLSASRPQDRQFILSSKKLLLSDSGFYLCAWADERVSYEQYFGPGTRLTVT.

The chain couples TRBV4-2 to TRBJ1-3; D not certain. Germline V gives CDR1 LGHNA, CDR2 YNFKEQ. CDR3 length: 16 amino acids. Trimming left V 5 bases short and J 0 bases short, with 14 bases between. The CDR3, as DNA: TGTGCCAGCAGCGTACTGAATGGAGACTCTGGAAACACCATATATTTT. Translating it yields CASSVLNGDSGNTIYF.

CDR3 region: CASSLDRGTYNEQFF. In nucleotides, the CDR3 is TGTGCCAGCAGCTTAGACAGGGGTACCTACAATGAGCAGTTCTTC. The chain couples TRBV11-2 to TRBJ2-1; D may be TRBD1 (6 bases). V lost 0 bases and J lost 2, with 8 bases in between. The CDR3 extends over 15 amino acids. Germline V gives CDR1 SGHAT, CDR2 FQNNGV.

The V gene is TRBV7-2, the J gene TRBJ2-1; 9 nucleotides line up with TRBD2. The germline gives CDR1 SGHTA, CDR2 FQGNSA. The CDR3 sequence is 15 residues long. Trimming removed 2 bases from V and 9 bases from J; junction bases left unmatched: 8. CDR3 residues: CASSLSSGSRGEQFF. As DNA, the CDR3 is TGTGCCAGCAGCTTAAGTAGCGGGAGTAGAGGTGAGCAGTTCTTC.

This clone showed up just a few times. The CDR3 is CATSRGQGAFPFSGNTIYF. CDR3 DNA sequence: TGTGCCACCAGCAGAGGGCAGGGGGCGTTTCCCTTCTCTGGAAACACCATATATTTT. V usage is TRBV15 and J usage is TRBJ1-3; TRBD1 matches at 8 bases. The CDR3 has 19 residues. The junction had 11 bases not matched to a gene; V was cut back by 1 base and J by 0 bases. Germline CDR1 LNHNV, CDR2 YYDKDF (reference sequence).

This clone was found once. The rearrangement uses TRBV27 and TRBJ2-2; the match to TRBD2 covers 8 bases. Per the germline V gene, CDR1 is MNHEY and CDR2 is SMNVEV (reference sequence). J gave up 1 base and V 6 bases, and 7 bases lay outside the gene matches. This CDR3 spans 16 amino acids. The DNA of the CDR3 is TGTGCCAGCAGGGTAATACTAGCGGAGAACACCGGGGAGCTGTTTTTT. The encoded protein is CASRVILAENTGELFF.

The chain links TRBV5-1 to TRBJ2-5; 14 bases match TRBD2. The CDR3 runs to 16 residues. Trimming removed 4 bases from V and 5 bases from J; junction bases left unmatched: 7. Germline V gives CDR1 SGHRS, CDR2 YFSETQ. For the CDR3, the DNA is TGCGCCAGCAGCCAGGGACTAGCGGGAGCTTGGGAGACCCAGTACTTC. This codes for CASSQGLAGAWETQYF.

This chain connects TRBV7-9 to TRBJ1-2, with TRBD1 matching 9 bases. Germline assignment: CDR1 SEHNR and CDR2 FQNEAQ (reference sequence). CDR3 length equals 17 residues. J lost 0 bases, V lost 5 bases, and 10 bases had no gene match. The CDR3 region has the DNA TGTGCCAGCAGCCCCCGGGACAGGGATTCGGCTAACTATGGCTACACCTTC. Its translation: CASSPRDRDSANYGYTF.

V gene TRBV5-4 combines with J gene TRBJ1-2; D is undetermined. Looked up from germline, CDR1 is SGHNT and CDR2 is YYREEE (reference sequence). The V end was cut by 0 bases, the J end by 2 bases, with 17 bases between. The CDR3 has 17 amino acids. CDR3 DNA: TGTGCCAGCAGCTTGGGAGGGCCTTCTCTCCAAAACTATGGCTACACCTTC. This codes for CASSLGGPSLQNYGYTF.

With respect to this clone: At one boundary the junction diverges from the germline segment, which might be a read error. The sample contains more than one DNA sequence encoding this CDR3. The chain is built from TRBV6-5 and TRBJ2-7, with D perhaps TRBD2 (6 bases). CDR1 is MNHEY, CDR2 SVGAGI, per germline. The CDR3 has 15 residues. CDR3: CASSYSRGGFDEQYF. In DNA, the CDR3 is TGTGCCAGCAGTTACTCTCGAGGAGGGTTCGACGAGCAGTATTTC.

On this clone: The junction departs from the called germline gene at one end, perhaps through a read error. The genes are TRBV7-9 and TRBJ2-2; D unclear. This CDR3 comprises 12 residues. The germline V gene encodes CDR1 SEHNR and CDR2 FQNEAQ (reference sequence). As DNA, the CDR3 is TGTGCCAGCAGTTTAGCCGGTGGGGAGCTGTTTTTT. Protein: CASSLAGGELFF.

The chain links TRBV6-5 to TRBJ1-6; D possibly corresponds to TRBD1 (6 bases). This CDR3 is 15 amino acids long. Trimming shortened V by 5 bases and J by 9 bases, and 17 bases separated the two germline ends. CDR1 MNHEY and CDR2 SVGAGI come from the germline V gene. The DNA for the CDR3 is TGTGCCAGCAGTCCCCGGACAGTCCTCAGTTCACCCCTCCACTTT. Translating gives CASSPRTVLSSPLHF.

CDR3 in amino acids: CASRTAPYGYTF. The CDR3 nucleotides read TGTGCCTCTCGGACAGCTCCATATGGCTACACCTTC. The rearrangement joins TRBV19 to TRBJ1-2; D may be TRBD1 (6 bases). The CDR3 is 12 residues long. The V gene's germline CDR1 is LNHDA and CDR2 SQIVND (reference sequence). Trimming took off 11 bases at V and 5 bases at J, with 15 bases between the two ends.

This clone was observed a single time. This rearrangement joins TRBV11-3 to TRBJ2-2, with 8 bases that match TRBD1. Losses at the gene ends were 1 base for V and 4 bases for J; bases not matched to a gene: 5. Germline V gives CDR1 SGHNT, CDR2 YENEEA. There are 16 residues in the CDR3. CDR3 amino acids: CASSLGQGAFTGELFF. The DNA for the CDR3 is TGTGCCAGCAGCTTAGGGCAGGGGGCGTTCACCGGGGAGCTGTTTTTT.

Concerning this clone: One junction end disagrees with the germline gene, perhaps due to a read error. The V and J genes are TRBV18 and TRBJ2-5; 12 nucleotides line up with TRBD2. The CDR3 has 16 residues. Germline CDR1 KGHSH, CDR2 LQKENI. The CDR3 DNA sequence: TGTGCCAGCACACCACGACTAGCGGGAGAGCAAGAGACCCAGTACTTC. This encodes CASTPRLAGEQETQYF.

V usage is TRBV7-2 and J usage is TRBJ2-7; 10 bases match TRBD1. CDR3 length: 15 residues. J gave up 2 bases and V 5 bases, and 6 bases lay outside the gene matches. Germline V lookup: CDR1 SGHTA, CDR2 FQGNSA. The CDR3 here is CASSIWDRGAYEQYF. For the CDR3, the DNA is TGTGCCAGCAGCATATGGGACAGGGGCGCCTACGAGCAGTACTTC.

The rearrangement links TRBV19 to TRBJ2-2, with D perhaps matching TRBD2 (6 bases). Deletions cut 6 bases from V and 0 bases from J, with 14 bases between. The germline CDR1 and CDR2 sequences are LNHDA and SQIVND (reference sequence). This CDR3 region has 16 residues. The CDR3 nucleotides are TGTGCCAGTAGCTTGGGGACTTTTACGAACACCGGGGAGCTGTTTTTT. Protein product: CASSLGTFTNTGELFF. The full variable domain, rest sourced from reference TRBV19 and TRBJ2-2, is DGGITQSPKYLFRKEGQNVTLSCEQNLNHDAMYWYRQDPGQGLRLIYYSQIVNDFQKGDIAEGYSVSREKKESFPLTVTSAQKNPTAFYLCASSLGTFTNTGELFFGEGSRLTVL.

This clone was recorded once. This rearrangement joins TRBV10-3 to TRBJ1-2; 10 bases align to TRBD1. The germline gives CDR1 ENHRY, CDR2 SYGVKD. The CDR3 contains 13 residues. The V gene end was trimmed by 3 bases and the J gene end by 6 bases; junction bases not matched to a gene: 1. CDR3 residues: CAISEDRGHGYTF. CDR3 sequence (DNA): TGTGCCATCAGTGAAGACAGGGGGCATGGCTACACCTTC.

The rearrangement links TRBV4-1 to TRBJ2-7; 8 bases are a match to TRBD2. The trim removed 4 bases at V and 0 bases at J, leaving 11 bases unmatched. Germline CDR1 is MGHRA and CDR2 is YSYEKL. This CDR3 region has 17 residues. The CDR3 DNA follows: TGCGCCAGCAGCCCGGGGGGGGCCCGGCGATTCTCCTACGAGCAGTACTTC. Translation gives CASSPGGARRFSYEQYF.

This clone was picked up one time. The chain is built from TRBV2 and TRBJ1-5; 9 bases map to TRBD1. V was clipped by 8 bases and J by 1 base; unmatched bases: 15. CDR1 and CDR2 (germline): SNHLY, FYNNEI. The CDR3 runs 18 residues. In nucleotides, the CDR3 is TGTGCCAGCTCCACCCCCCAAGGACAGGGGAGGAGCAATCAGCCCCAGCATTTT. It specifies CASSTPQGQGRSNQPQHF.

The V gene is TRBV18, the J gene TRBJ2-5; D ambiguous. The length of the CDR3 is 12 residues. V was trimmed by 0 bases and J by 5 bases, leaving 4 bases between them. Germline CDR1 and CDR2: KGHSH and LQKENI. The CDR3 spells CASSPPRETQYF. The CDR3 DNA sequence: TGTGCCAGCTCACCACCGCGCGAGACCCAGTACTTC.